Reported below is one T cell receptor (beta chain). This record belongs to a study of PD-L1 blockade in urothelial cancer. Some clones are missing from TCRdb's copy, which holds only in-frame ones; the method was immunoSEQ multiplex PCR. The sample includes about 56,000 clones, 85% to 90% of them seen just once. The clonotype originates from a man aged 50 to 59 with urothelial cancer. The sample consisted of PBMCs, taken around atezolizumab (anti-PD-L1) treatment.

CDR3 sequence (DNA): TGCACCAGCAGCCTCACCCCCCCGGGGGGCAATCAGCCCCAGCATTTT. Translating it yields CTSSLTPPGGNQPQHF. The V call is TRBV1, the J call TRBJ1-5. TRBV1 is described as a pseudogene. The CDR3 length is 16 residues.